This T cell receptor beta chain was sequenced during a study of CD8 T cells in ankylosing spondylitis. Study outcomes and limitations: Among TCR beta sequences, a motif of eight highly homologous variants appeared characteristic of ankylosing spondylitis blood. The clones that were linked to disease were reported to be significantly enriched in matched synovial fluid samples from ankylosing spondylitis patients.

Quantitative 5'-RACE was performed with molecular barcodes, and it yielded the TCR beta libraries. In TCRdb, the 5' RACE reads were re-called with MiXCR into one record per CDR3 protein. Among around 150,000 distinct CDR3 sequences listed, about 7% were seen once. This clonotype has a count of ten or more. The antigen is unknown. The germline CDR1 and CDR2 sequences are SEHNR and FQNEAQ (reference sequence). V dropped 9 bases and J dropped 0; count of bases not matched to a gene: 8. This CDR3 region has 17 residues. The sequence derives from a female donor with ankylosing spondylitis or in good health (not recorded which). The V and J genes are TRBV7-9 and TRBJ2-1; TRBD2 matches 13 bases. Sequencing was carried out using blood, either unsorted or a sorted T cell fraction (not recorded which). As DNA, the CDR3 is TGTGCCAGTCCACGGACTAGCGGGGGCCACTCCTACAATGAGCAGTTCTTC. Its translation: CASPRTSGGHSYNEQFF.